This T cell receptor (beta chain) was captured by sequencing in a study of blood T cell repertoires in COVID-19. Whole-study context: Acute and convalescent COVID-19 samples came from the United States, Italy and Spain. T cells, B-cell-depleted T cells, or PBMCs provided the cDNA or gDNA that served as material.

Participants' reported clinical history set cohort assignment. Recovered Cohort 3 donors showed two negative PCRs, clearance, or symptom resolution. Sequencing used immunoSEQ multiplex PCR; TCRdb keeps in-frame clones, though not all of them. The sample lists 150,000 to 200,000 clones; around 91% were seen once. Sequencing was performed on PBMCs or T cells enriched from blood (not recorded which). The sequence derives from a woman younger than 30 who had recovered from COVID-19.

The DNA of the CDR3 is TGTGCCAGCAGCTTAGAGGGAGCAGATACGCAGTATTTT. It encodes CASSLEGADTQYF. This chain uses TRBV11-3 with TRBJ2-3; D might be TRBD2 (5 bases). V lost 0 bases and J lost 4, with 5 bases in between. Germline values: CDR1 SGHNT, CDR2 YENEEA. The CDR3 covers 13 residues.